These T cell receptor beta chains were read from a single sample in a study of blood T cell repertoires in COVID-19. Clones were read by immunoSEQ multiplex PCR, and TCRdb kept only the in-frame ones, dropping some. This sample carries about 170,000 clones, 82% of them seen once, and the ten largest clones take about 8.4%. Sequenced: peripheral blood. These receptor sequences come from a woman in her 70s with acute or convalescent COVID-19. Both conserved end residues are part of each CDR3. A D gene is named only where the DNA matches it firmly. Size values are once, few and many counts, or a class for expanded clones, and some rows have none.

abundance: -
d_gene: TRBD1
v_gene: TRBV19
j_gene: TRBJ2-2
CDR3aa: CASSLGQTNTGELFF
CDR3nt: TGTGCCAGTAGTTTGGGACAGACGAACACCGGGGAGCTGTTTTTT

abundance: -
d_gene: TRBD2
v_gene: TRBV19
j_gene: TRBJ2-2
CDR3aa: CASRGGADTGELFF
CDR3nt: TGTGCCAGCCGCGGGGGGGCCGACACCGGGGAGCTGTTTTTT

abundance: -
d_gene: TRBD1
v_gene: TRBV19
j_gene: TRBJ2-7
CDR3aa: CASSILGQGLGEQYF
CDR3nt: TGTGCCAGTAGTATATTGGGACAGGGTTTAGGCGAGCAGTACTTC

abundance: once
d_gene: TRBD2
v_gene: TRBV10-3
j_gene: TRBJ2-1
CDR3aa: CAISDPYRIAGGRDEQFF
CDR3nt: TGTGCCATCAGTGACCCGTATAGAATAGCGGGAGGGCGGGATGAGCAGTTCTTC

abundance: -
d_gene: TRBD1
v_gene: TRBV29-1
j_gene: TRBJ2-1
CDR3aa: CSVELGTGINEQFF
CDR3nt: TGCAGCGTTGAATTAGGGACAGGGATCAATGAGCAGTTCTTC

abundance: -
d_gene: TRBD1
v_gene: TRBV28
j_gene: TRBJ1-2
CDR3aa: CASSNRGGYGYTF
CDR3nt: TGTGCCAGCAGTAACAGGGGCGGCTATGGCTACACCTTC

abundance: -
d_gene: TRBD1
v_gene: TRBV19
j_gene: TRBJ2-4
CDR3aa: CASSRLGDRVVKNIQYF
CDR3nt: TGTGCCAGTAGCCGTTTAGGGGACAGGGTTGTCAAAAACATTCAGTACTTC

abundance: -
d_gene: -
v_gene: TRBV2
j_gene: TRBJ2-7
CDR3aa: CASSEFPPGVQSLYEQYF
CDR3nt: TGTGCCAGCAGTGAATTTCCCCCGGGAGTCCAGTCCCTTTACGAGCAGTACTTC

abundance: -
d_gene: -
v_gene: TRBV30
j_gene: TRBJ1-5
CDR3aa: CAWSVGTYNQPQHF
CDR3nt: TGTGCCTGGAGTGTCGGGACATACAATCAGCCCCAGCATTTT

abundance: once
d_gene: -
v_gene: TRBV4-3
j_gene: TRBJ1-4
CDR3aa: CASSQDRGEKLFF
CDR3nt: TGCGCCAGCAGCCAAGATAGGGGAGAAAAACTGTTTTTT

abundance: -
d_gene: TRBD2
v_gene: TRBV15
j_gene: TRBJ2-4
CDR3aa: CATSRDQTSGGRLAKNIQYF
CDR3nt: TGTGCCACCAGCAGAGATCAGACTAGCGGGGGGAGACTAGCCAAAAACATTCAGTACTTC

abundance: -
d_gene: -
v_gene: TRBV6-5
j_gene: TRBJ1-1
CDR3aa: CASSWIASGTEAFF
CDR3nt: TGTGCCAGCAGTTGGATCGCGTCCGGGACTGAAGCTTTCTTT

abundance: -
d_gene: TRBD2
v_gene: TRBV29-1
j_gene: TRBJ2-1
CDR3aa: CSAPGGGYEQFF
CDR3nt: TGCAGCGCGCCGGGGGGGGGCTATGAGCAGTTCTTC

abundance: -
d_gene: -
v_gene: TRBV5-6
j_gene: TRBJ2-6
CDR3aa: CASSSAFLRANSGANVLTF
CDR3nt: TGTGCCAGCAGCTCGGCGTTTCTCAGGGCGAACTCTGGGGCCAACGTCCTGACTTTC

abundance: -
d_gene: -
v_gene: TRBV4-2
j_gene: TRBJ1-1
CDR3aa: CASSQDNAGNTEAFF
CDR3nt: TGTGCCAGCAGCCAAGATAACGCAGGGAACACTGAAGCTTTCTTT

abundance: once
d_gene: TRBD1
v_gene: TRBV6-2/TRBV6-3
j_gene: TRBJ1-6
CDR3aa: CASSYHSPGQGFSPLHF
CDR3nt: TGTGCCAGCAGTTACCATTCCCCGGGACAGGGGTTCTCACCCCTCCACTTT

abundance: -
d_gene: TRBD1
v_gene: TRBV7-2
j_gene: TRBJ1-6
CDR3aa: CASSLTGDGSPLHF
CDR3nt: TGTGCCAGCAGCTTAACAGGGGACGGATCACCCCTCCACTTT

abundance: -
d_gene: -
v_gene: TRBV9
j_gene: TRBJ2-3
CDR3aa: CASTGYSDTQYF
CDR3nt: TGTGCCAGCACCGGTTATTCGGATACGCAGTATTTT

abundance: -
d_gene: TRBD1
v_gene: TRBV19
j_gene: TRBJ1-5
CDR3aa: CASSPTGGGQPQHF
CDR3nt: TGTGCCAGTAGTCCGACAGGGGGAGGACAGCCCCAGCATTTT

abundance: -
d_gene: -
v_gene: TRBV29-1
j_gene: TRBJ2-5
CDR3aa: CSVEDVGDGTEDQETQYF
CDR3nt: TGCAGCGTTGAAGATGTAGGGGATGGAACAGAGGACCAAGAGACCCAGTACTTC

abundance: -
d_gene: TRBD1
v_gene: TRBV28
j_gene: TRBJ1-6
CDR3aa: CASARQGDSPLHF
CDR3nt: TGTGCCAGCGCACGTCAGGGGGATTCACCCCTCCACTTT

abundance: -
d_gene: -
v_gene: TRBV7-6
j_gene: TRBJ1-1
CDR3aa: CASSLPLSEAFF
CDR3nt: TGTGCCAGCAGCTTACCGCTAAGTGAAGCTTTCTTT

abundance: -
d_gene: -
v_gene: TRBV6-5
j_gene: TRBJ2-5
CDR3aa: CASARETQYF
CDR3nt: TGTGCCAGCGCGCGGGAGACCCAGTACTTC

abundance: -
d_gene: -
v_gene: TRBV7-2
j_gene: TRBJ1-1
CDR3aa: CASSLQGLSTEAFF
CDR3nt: TGTGCCAGCAGCTTACAGGGGCTGAGCACTGAAGCTTTCTTT

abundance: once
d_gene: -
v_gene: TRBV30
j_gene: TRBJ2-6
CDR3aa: CAWRQTGANVLTF
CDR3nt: TGTGCCTGGCGACAGACTGGGGCCAACGTCCTGACTTTC

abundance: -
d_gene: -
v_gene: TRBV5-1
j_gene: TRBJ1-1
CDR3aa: CASSLEANTEAFF
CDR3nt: TGCGCCAGCAGCTTGGAAGCGAACACTGAAGCTTTCTTT

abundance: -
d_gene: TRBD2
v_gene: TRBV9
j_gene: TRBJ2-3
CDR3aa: CASTSSGLPTDTQYF
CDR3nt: TGTGCCAGCACCTCATCGGGACTACCCACAGATACGCAGTATTTT

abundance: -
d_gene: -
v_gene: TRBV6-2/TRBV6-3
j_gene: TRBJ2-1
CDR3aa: CASSRGSNLGSYNEQFF
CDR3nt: TGTGCCAGCAGCCGCGGTAGTAACCTTGGCTCCTACAATGAGCAGTTCTTC